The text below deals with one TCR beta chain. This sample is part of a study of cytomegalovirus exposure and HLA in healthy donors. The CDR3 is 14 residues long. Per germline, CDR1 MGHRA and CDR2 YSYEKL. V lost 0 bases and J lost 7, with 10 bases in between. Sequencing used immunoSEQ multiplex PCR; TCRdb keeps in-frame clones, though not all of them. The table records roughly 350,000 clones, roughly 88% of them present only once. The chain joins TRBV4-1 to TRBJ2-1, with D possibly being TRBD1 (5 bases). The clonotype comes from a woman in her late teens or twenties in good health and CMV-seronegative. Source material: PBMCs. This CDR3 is CASSQDLGQNEQFF. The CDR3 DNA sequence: TGCGCCAGCAGCCAAGATCTTGGACAAAATGAGCAGTTCTTC.